The 12 T cell receptor beta chains presented below share a single source sample, sequenced in a study of beta chain features in type 1 diabetes. No antigen has been identified for these receptors. Study outcomes and limitations: Shorter TCRB CDR3s, moderately but significantly so, were found in Type 1 diabetes patients in all four CD4+ subsets.

The isolated RNA, all of it, was reverse transcribed, so expressed TCRB transcripts were what got sequenced. Sequencing was performed with immunoSEQ multiplex PCR; in TCRdb, only in-frame clones are kept and a portion is missing. The sample consists of about 230,000 clones, about a sixth of them appearing once. Sequencing input: naive CD4+ T cells from blood. All receptors derive from a man aged 25 to 40 with type 1 diabetes.

The chain combines TRBV5-1 with TRBJ2-3; perhaps TRBD1 as D (6 bases). The CDR3 extends over 14 amino acids. V was shortened by 2 bases and J by 6 bases, with 13 bases between the two germline ends. Germline loops: CDR1 SGHRS, CDR2 YFSETQ. Here the CDR3 DNA reads TGCGCCAGCAGCTTCCAGGGGTTAATTGATACGCAGTATTTT. Protein sequence: CASSFQGLIDTQYF.

CDR3 DNA: TGCGCCAGCAGCCTAGAACCGGATCGGACTGAAGCTTTCTTT. Protein: CASSLEPDRTEAFF. V is TRBV4-1 and J is TRBJ1-1; D call uncertain. From germline, CDR1 is MGHRA and CDR2 YSYEKL. V lost 4 bases and J 5 bases, leaving 14 bases between the germline ends. The CDR3 has 14 amino acids.

The gene calls are TRBV30 and TRBJ2-3, with a weak D call TRBD1 (6 bases). The germline V and J ends were trimmed by 3 bases and 4 bases, with 8 bases remaining between them. The CDR3 is made up of 12 amino acids. Germline V lookup: CDR1 GTSNPN, CDR2 SVGIG (reference sequence). In nucleotides, the CDR3 is TGTGCCTGGAGATCAGGGGCAGATACGCAGTATTTT. Its translation: CAWRSGADTQYF.

This clone appeared a few times. The chain links TRBV29-1 to TRBJ2-5; 7 bases line up with TRBD1. Germline CDR1 is SQVTM and CDR2 is ANQGSEA. This CDR3 is 12 amino acids long. The trim removed 6 bases at V and 5 bases at J, leaving 6 bases unmatched. CDR3 loop: CSVGTGAETQYF. In nucleotides, the CDR3 is TGCAGCGTGGGAACAGGGGCCGAGACCCAGTACTTC. Combining the CDR3 with reference TRBV29-1 and TRBJ2-5 gives the whole variable domain SAVISQKPSRDICQRGTSLTIQCQVDSQVTMMFWYRQQPGQSLTLIATANQGSEATYESGFVIDKFPISRPNLTFSTLTVSNMSPEDSSIYLCSVGTGAETQYFGPGTRLLVL.

This chain links TRBV28 with TRBJ2-7; D assignment may be TRBD1 or TRBD2 (5 bases each). The CDR3 is 13 residues long. Trimming took 3 bases from V and 6 from J, leaving 12 bases between them. In germline, CDR1 is MDHEN, CDR2 SYDVKM. CDR3 protein: CASSLRGLVEQYF. The CDR3 bases are TGTGCCAGCAGTTTGAGGGGCCTAGTCGAGCAGTACTTC.

This clone was recorded a few times. The chain uses TRBV29-1 and TRBJ1-4; TRBD1 matches 8 bases. V dropped 3 bases and J dropped 7; count of bases not matched to a gene: 7. There are 14 residues in the CDR3. Per germline, CDR1 SQVTM and CDR2 ANQGSEA. For the CDR3, the DNA is TGCAGCGTTGAGGTACTCACAGGGGGTGAAAAACTGTTTTTT. Translated: CSVEVLTGGEKLFF.

The CDR3: CATSRGSGSWTDTQYF. The CDR3, as DNA: TGTGCCACCAGCAGAGGTTCGGGATCATGGACAGATACGCAGTATTTT. The gene calls are TRBV15 and TRBJ2-3; tentatively, D is TRBD2 (5 bases). Trimming cost V 1 base and J 3 bases, with 14 bases left between them. The CDR3 loop spans 16 amino acids. Germline CDR1 reads LNHNV; CDR2 reads YYDKDF (reference sequence).

The rearrangement joins TRBV5-6 to TRBJ2-1; 7 nucleotides agree with TRBD2. The V gene end was trimmed by 3 bases and the J gene end by 4 bases; junction bases not matched to a gene: 10. Germline CDR1 reads SGHDT; CDR2 reads YYEEEE. The CDR3 contains 16 residues. The CDR3 is CASSYFPERGYNEQFF. For the CDR3, the DNA is TGTGCCAGCAGCTATTTTCCTGAGCGGGGTTACAATGAGCAGTTCTTC.

Comment on this clone: In the same sample, other DNA sequences code for this CDR3. CDR3: CAWSAGTGPYEQYF. CDR3 sequence (DNA): TGTGCCTGGAGTGCCGGGACAGGGCCCTACGAGCAGTACTTC. The chain is built from TRBV30 and TRBJ2-7; 9 bases agree with TRBD1. Germline V lookup: CDR1 GTSNPN, CDR2 SVGIG (reference sequence). CDR3 length: 14 amino acids. V trimming: 1 base; J trimming: 2 bases; junction bases outside the gene matches: 3.

V is TRBV18 and J is TRBJ2-7; possibly TRBD2 for D (5 bases). The CDR3 contains 14 residues. From germline, CDR1 is KGHSH and CDR2 LQKENI. Trimming stripped 4 bases from V and 3 bases from J, with 13 bases between. The CDR3 nucleotides read TGTGCCAGCTCACACAGAGGGAACGGCTACGAGCAGTACTTC. Its translation: CASSHRGNGYEQYF. Complete variable domain (other parts from reference TRBV18 and TRBJ2-7): NAGVMQNPRHLVRRRGQEARLRCSPMKGHSHVYWYRQLPEEGLKFMVYLQKENIIDESGMPKERFSAEFPKEGPSILRIQQVVRGDSAAYFCASSHRGNGYEQYFGPGTRLTVT.

The gene calls are TRBV29-1 and TRBJ2-5; D call uncertain. The CDR3 length is 12 residues. The V and J ends lost 5 bases and 0 bases respectively, with 7 bases between them. Germline values: CDR1 SQVTM, CDR2 ANQGSEA. The CDR3 loop is CSVFEYQETQYF. The CDR3 DNA sequence: TGCAGCGTTTTCGAGTACCAAGAGACCCAGTACTTC.

The chain combines TRBV7-9 with TRBJ2-1; 7 nucleotides line up with TRBD1. Germline values: CDR1 SEHNR, CDR2 FQNEAQ (reference sequence). The CDR3 spans 15 residues. J gave up 7 bases and V 8 bases, and 14 bases lay outside the gene matches. Here the CDR3 reads CASGPWPRGRNEQFF. The CDR3 DNA sequence: TGTGCCAGCGGACCTTGGCCTAGGGGGCGGAATGAGCAGTTCTTC.